This TCR beta chain came from a study of CD8+ T cells in alopecia areata. RNA was extracted and reverse transcribed into cDNA as the sequencing template. Here immunoSEQ multiplex PCR was the method, and the copy in TCRdb shows in-frame clones only, minus some. Of about 210,000 clones listed, 35% to 40% are singletons. Treatment specified: oral pan-JAK inhibitor, 5-10 mg twice daily. A note on this clone: Its target is unknown.

Losses at the gene ends were 1 base for V and 15 bases for J; bases not matched to a gene: 4. CDR1 is LGHNT and CDR2 is FRNRAP in the germline V gene. The CDR3 sequence is 12 residues long. Findings of the study overall: Scalp clonality decreased significantly with tofacitinib, and so did expanded CD8+ clones among the top 100.

The TCR sequence derives from a human donor with alopecia areata. The sequencing here drew on CD4+ T cells sorted from blood, taken around week 30, from a patient treated with tofacitinib. The rearrangement uses TRBV12-5 and TRBJ1-5; 9 bases align to TRBD1. CDR3 sequence reads: CASGLGGQGRHF. In DNA, the CDR3 is TGTGCTAGTGGTTTGGGGGGACAGGGAAGGCATTTT.